Below are 22 T cell receptor beta chains sequenced from a single sample in a study of blood T cell repertoires in COVID-19. This table comes from immunoSEQ multiplex PCR, and its TCRdb copy is limited to in-frame clones, with some not included. The table has roughly 120,000 clones, about 85% seen once; the top ten hold roughly 10%. Sequencing used peripheral blood. These receptors were obtained from an elderly man with acute or convalescent COVID-19.

The gene calls are TRBV23-1 and TRBJ1-3, with 7 bases fitting TRBD1. TRBV23-1 carries the ORF label, with uncertain function. Trimming took 4 bases from V and 4 from J; bases not matched to a gene: 4. The CDR3 is 14 amino acids. The CDR3 loop is CASSPGTAGNTIYF. Here the CDR3 DNA reads TGCGCCAGCAGTCCCGGGACAGCCGGAAACACCATATATTTT.

This clone was observed a single time. This chain joins TRBV5-1 and TRBJ1-2; 12 nucleotides match TRBD1. J was trimmed by 8 bases and V by 3 bases; bases with no gene match: 11. The CDR3 spans 16 residues. CDR1 and CDR2 (germline): SGHRS, YFSETQ. DNA for the CDR3: TGCGCCAGCAGCTCCAACGCCGGGACAGGGGGCGGAGGCTACACCTTC. This gives the protein CASSSNAGTGGGGYTF.

The V call is TRBV7-2, the J call TRBJ1-5, with 8 bases fitting TRBD1. Germline trimming cut 3 bases from V and 6 bases from J; bases unmatched to any gene: 10. This CDR3 comprises 16 residues. Germline V gene lookup returns CDR1 SGHTA and CDR2 FQGNSA. The CDR3 spells CASSLGGGQGTQPQHF. The CDR3 nucleotides read TGTGCCAGCAGCTTGGGGGGAGGACAGGGAACTCAGCCCCAGCATTTT.

This chain links TRBV7-2 with TRBJ1-1; 7 bases match TRBD1. CDR1 is SGHTA, CDR2 FQGNSA, per germline. Losses at the gene ends were 1 base for V and 0 bases for J; bases not matched to a gene: 2. The CDR3 totals 15 residues. CDR3 loop: CASSLEGAMNTEAFF. The CDR3 nucleotides read TGTGCCAGCAGCTTAGAGGGGGCGATGAACACTGAAGCTTTCTTT.

The chain recombines TRBV7-3 with TRBJ2-1; D is undetermined. This CDR3 region has 14 residues. Trimming left V 5 bases short and J 5 bases short, with 13 bases between. Germline V gene sequence: CDR1 SGHTA, CDR2 FQGTGA. In DNA form, the CDR3 reads TGTGCCAGCAGCCCATCCCTCGCGGACAATGAGCAGTTCTTC. Its protein is CASSPSLADNEQFF.

J is TRBJ1-6 and V is TRBV4-1, with 9 bases lining up with TRBD1. The CDR3 is made up of 18 amino acids. The V segment lost 0 bases and the J segment 10 bases; nucleotides outside the gene matches: 13. Germline V CDR1 and CDR2: MGHRA, YSYEKL. The CDR3 DNA reads as TGCGCCAGCAGCCAAGAAGTCTCTGGGACAGGGAGCAACTCACCCCTCCACTTT. Amino acids: CASSQEVSGTGSNSPLHF.

The gene calls are TRBV2 and TRBJ2-7; D not certain. CDR1 SNHLY and CDR2 FYNNEI come from the germline V gene. The CDR3 has 11 amino acids. V was cut by 7 bases and J by 0 bases, with 4 bases left in between. The CDR3 region is CASTYSYEQYF. The CDR3 bases are TGTGCCAGCACCTACTCCTACGAGCAGTACTTC.

The CDR3, as DNA: TGTGCCAGCAGCTTAGCGTGGGGACACGGTGAAAAACTGTTTTTT. Translated: CASSLAWGHGEKLFF. This chain joins TRBV7-8 and TRBJ1-4; D might be TRBD1 (6 bases). Germline values: CDR1 SGHVS, CDR2 FQNEAQ. Deletions cut 0 bases from V and 7 bases from J, with 12 bases between. The CDR3 runs to 15 residues. Variable domain in full (rest from reference TRBV7-8 and TRBJ1-4): GAGVSQSPRYKVAKRGQDVALRCDPISGHVSLFWYQQALGQGPEFLTYFQNEAQLDKSGLPSDRFFAERPEGSVSTLKIQRTQQEDSAVYLCASSLAWGHGEKLFFGSGTQLSVL.

This chain links TRBV6-5 with TRBJ1-5; unclear D gene. In germline, CDR1 is MNHEY, CDR2 SVGAGI. The germline V and J ends were trimmed by 8 bases and 2 bases, with 4 bases remaining between them. The CDR3 consists of 11 residues. As DNA, the CDR3 is TGTGCCAGCGGCCGCAATCAGCCCCAGCATTTT. Translated, it gives CASGRNQPQHF.

The chain joins TRBV3-1 (or the pseudogene TRBV3-2) to TRBJ2-2; TRBD1 agrees at 8 bases. Germline V gene lookup returns CDR1 LGHDT and CDR2 YNNKEL (reference sequence). The CDR3 length is 17 residues. J lost 1 base, V lost 4 bases, and 8 bases had no gene match. The CDR3: CASSPSVGTGNTGELFF. In nucleotides, the CDR3 is TGTGCCAGCAGCCCCTCGGTAGGGACAGGGAACACCGGGGAGCTGTTTTTT.

The chain recombines TRBV2 with TRBJ2-7; 7 nucleotides line up with TRBD2. The CDR3 spans 15 residues. J was trimmed by 3 bases and V by 2 bases; bases with no gene match: 7. Germline assignment: CDR1 SNHLY and CDR2 FYNNEI. The CDR3 DNA sequence: TGTGCCAGCAGTGAATTGGGCGGGAGAAACTACGAGCAGTACTTC. It translates to CASSELGGRNYEQYF.

The gene calls are TRBV5-4 and TRBJ1-2; D may be TRBD1 (6 bases). Trimming took 2 bases from V and 4 from J, leaving 15 bases between them. The germline V gene has CDR1 SGHNT and CDR2 YYREEE (reference sequence). The CDR3 extends over 15 amino acids. The CDR3 spells CASSFVGQGGYGYTF. The CDR3 region has the DNA TGTGCCAGCAGCTTTGTAGGGCAAGGGGGCTATGGCTACACCTTC.

The chain links TRBV6-5 to TRBJ1-2; 7 positions agree with TRBD1. V trimming: 6 bases; J trimming: 4 bases; junction bases outside the gene matches: 11. Germline V gene sequence: CDR1 MNHEY, CDR2 SVGAGI. This CDR3 is 15 amino acids long. CDR3 in amino acids: CASSLISGTVYGYTF. The DNA of the CDR3 is TGTGCCAGCAGCTTAATCTCAGGGACAGTCTATGGCTACACCTTC.

This clone was recorded once. V and J are TRBV11-2 and TRBJ2-1; 7 nucleotides align to TRBD2. CDR1 is SGHAT and CDR2 is FQNNGV in the germline V gene. The CDR3 has 16 amino acids. V lost 4 bases and J lost 5; bases outside the gene matches: 11. In nucleotides, the CDR3 is TGTGCCAGCAGCTCAGCCTTAGCGGGCCTAGACAATGAGCAGTTCTTC. Its translation: CASSSALAGLDNEQFF.

The chain is built from TRBV27 and TRBJ1-2, with D possibly matching TRBD1 (5 bases). The CDR3 length is 13 residues. CDR1 is MNHEY and CDR2 is SMNVEV in the germline V gene (reference sequence). Trimming removed 6 bases from V and 4 bases from J, with 12 bases in between. Here the CDR3 reads CASSPDGGYGYTF. The CDR3 DNA reads TGTGCCAGCAGCCCCGACGGGGGCTATGGCTACACCTTC.

The chain's CDR3 is CASSLDTVEETQYF. For the CDR3, the DNA is TGCGCCAGCAGCTTGGATACAGTAGAAGAGACCCAGTACTTC. The V call is TRBV5-1, the J call TRBJ2-5, with D unresolved. V lost 0 bases and J lost 3, with 9 bases in between. The CDR3 totals 14 residues. The V gene's germline CDR1 is SGHRS and CDR2 YFSETQ.

V and J are TRBV5-1 and TRBJ1-4; D is ambiguous. The V end was cut by 0 bases, the J end by 6 bases, with 9 bases between. Germline V gives CDR1 SGHRS, CDR2 YFSETQ. This CDR3 has 14 amino acids. In DNA form, the CDR3 reads TGCGCCAGCAGCTTGGAACCAGGTGATGAAAAACTGTTTTTT. It encodes CASSLEPGDEKLFF.

This clone came up a few times. The rearrangement joins TRBV24-1 to TRBJ2-1, with 16 bases aligning to TRBD2. Trimming at V came to 9 bases and at J to 9 bases, leaving 1 base not matched to a gene. The CDR3 is made up of 13 amino acids. Germline CDR1 is KGHDR and CDR2 is SFDVKD. The CDR3 sequence: CATGTSGRGEQFF. The CDR3 bases are TGTGCCACCGGGACTAGCGGGAGGGGTGAGCAGTTCTTC.

In this sample, this clone turned up a few times. CDR3 sequence reads: CASSQLQQIRNTGELFF. The CDR3 DNA reads TGTGCCAGCTCCCAACTCCAACAGATTAGGAACACCGGGGAGCTGTTTTTT. The chain is built from TRBV18 and TRBJ2-2, with D hard to call. This CDR3 is built from 17 residues. CDR1 and CDR2 (germline): KGHSH, LQKENI. Trimming removed 6 bases from V and 1 base from J, with 18 bases in between.

This clone was seen once. The chain links TRBV19 to TRBJ1-5, with TRBD1 as a possible D gene (5 bases). The germline V gene has CDR1 LNHDA and CDR2 SQIVND (reference sequence). There are 13 residues in the CDR3. V was trimmed by 2 bases and J by 5 bases, leaving 7 bases between them. Here the CDR3 reads CASSIKGYQPQHF. The DNA of the CDR3 is TGTGCCAGTAGTATAAAGGGGTATCAGCCCCAGCATTTT.

This rearrangement joins TRBV18 to TRBJ1-1; possibly TRBD1 for D (5 bases). The germline V gene encodes CDR1 KGHSH and CDR2 LQKENI. The CDR3 loop spans 16 amino acids. V lost 6 bases, J lost 5 bases, and 22 bases lay in between. The chain's CDR3 is CASSQNGGVTGTEAFF. DNA of the CDR3: TGTGCCAGCTCGCAAAACGGAGGGGTGACGGGGACTGAAGCTTTCTTT. Based on the CDR3 plus reference TRBV18 and TRBJ1-1, the full variable domain is NAGVMQNPRHLVRRRGQEARLRCSPMKGHSHVYWYRQLPEEGLKFMVYLQKENIIDESGMPKERFSAEFPKEGPSILRIQQVVRGDSAAYFCASSQNGGVTGTEAFFGQGTRLTVV.

This chain uses TRBV19 with TRBJ1-2; D might be TRBD1 (5 bases). With 0 bases removed from V and 6 bases from J, the gap between germline ends came to 14 bases. The CDR3 runs to 15 residues. CDR1 and CDR2 from the germline V gene are LNHDA and SQIVND (reference sequence). The CDR3 coding sequence is TGTGCCAGTAGTATAGATACGGGGGGAAGCAATGGCTACACCTTC. Translated, it gives CASSIDTGGSNGYTF.